These 26 T cell receptor beta chains share one sample of origin, sequenced in a study of T cells in Graves' hyperthyroidism and ophthalmopathy. From RNA transcripts, TCR beta CDR3 regions were amplified. The HTBI set primed first-round TCR CDR3 RT-PCR. TCRdb processed the multiplex PCR reads anew with MiXCR; each CDR3 protein has one entry. The sample carries about 400,000 distinct CDR3 sequences, 14% to 15% recorded once. Specimen: blood. These receptors were collected from a young woman with Graves' hyperthyroidism.

The chain recombines TRBV11-2 with TRBJ2-1; D not certain. The V gene's germline CDR1 is SGHAT and CDR2 FQNNGV. The V end lost 2 bases, the J end lost 10 bases, and 12 bases lay between the germline ends. CDR3 length: 13 amino acids. The chain's CDR3 is CASSLRARAEQFF. CDR3 nucleotide sequence: TGTGCCAGCAGCTTAAGGGCAAGAGCCGAGCAGTTCTTC. The full variable domain, rest sourced from reference TRBV11-2 and TRBJ2-1, is EAGVAQSPRYKIIEKRQSVAFWCNPISGHATLYWYQQILGQGPKLLIQFQNNGVVDDSQLPKDRFSAERLKGVDSTLKIQPAKLEDSAVYLCASSLRARAEQFFGPGTRLTVL.

This clonotype was observed at least ten times. This chain uses TRBV30 with TRBJ1-1; D not resolved. Germline-derived CDR1 and CDR2 are GTSNPN and SVGIG (reference sequence). The CDR3 totals 14 residues. Trimming left V 2 bases short and J 0 bases short, with 10 bases between. The CDR3 nucleotides read TGTGCCTGGAGTATTGGACGGATGAACACTGAAGCTTTCTTT. Amino acids: CAWSIGRMNTEAFF.

This clonotype was detected ten times or more. This chain uses TRBV30 with TRBJ2-3; 13 positions agree with TRBD2. Looked up from germline, CDR1 is GTSNPN and CDR2 is SVGIG (reference sequence). Unmatched junction bases numbered 8, after V lost 2 bases and J lost 0 bases. The CDR3 contains 18 residues. DNA of the CDR3: TGTGCCTGGAGTTTGGGACTAGCGGGACCCCAAAGCACAGATACGCAGTATTTT. This codes for CAWSLGLAGPQSTDTQYF.

The CDR3 here is CASSTMAVSNQPQHF. DNA for the CDR3: TGTGCCAGTAGTACGATGGCCGTTAGCAATCAGCCCCAGCATTTT. The J gene is TRBJ1-5, the V gene TRBV19; D unresolved. V dropped 4 bases and J dropped 0 bases, with 10 bases sitting between them. The CDR3 covers 15 residues. Germline V gives CDR1 LNHDA, CDR2 SQIVND (reference sequence).

At least ten counts were recorded for this clonotype. The J gene is TRBJ1-5, the V gene TRBV12-3 or TRBV12-4; 7 bases align to TRBD1. The length of the CDR3 is 14 residues. Trimming removed 6 bases from V and 6 bases from J; junction bases left unmatched: 8. CDR3 sequence: CASRQTGDSQPQHF. The CDR3 nucleotides read TGTGCCAGCAGACAAACAGGGGACTCTCAGCCCCAGCATTTT.

This clonotype was seen ten or more times. The chain is built from TRBV28 and TRBJ2-4, with D possibly TRBD2 on 6 matching bases. Between the trimmed V and J ends, which lost 4 bases and 0 bases, there was a span of 10 bases. The CDR3 spans 15 residues. The V gene's germline CDR1 is MDHEN and CDR2 SYDVKM. The DNA of the CDR3 is TGTGCCAGCAGTTCCCGGGGGTTAGCCAAAAACATTCAGTACTTC. Amino acid sequence: CASSSRGLAKNIQYF.

The V call is TRBV4-1, the J call TRBJ1-1, with D possibly being TRBD1 (5 bases). V was shortened by 3 bases and J by 10 bases, with 12 bases between the two germline ends. Germline CDR1 and CDR2: MGHRA and YSYEKL. This CDR3 comprises 12 residues. In DNA form, the CDR3 reads TGCGCCAGCAGCCAGCCTGGGGGTAGAGCTTTCTTT. Protein: CASSQPGGRAFF.

The rearrangement uses TRBV28 and TRBJ2-5, with D tentatively TRBD1 or TRBD2 (5 bases each). V was pared by 3 bases and J by 9 bases, with 20 bases between. This CDR3 is built from 15 residues. The germline V gene has CDR1 MDHEN and CDR2 SYDVKM. This CDR3 is CASSFHLGAFGAQYF. The CDR3 nucleotides are TGTGCCAGCAGTTTTCATCTCGGGGCCTTCGGGGCCCAGTACTTC.

This rearrangement joins TRBV11-3 to TRBJ2-1, with D uncertain. The CDR3 loop spans 15 amino acids. Germline CDR1 is SGHNT and CDR2 is YENEEA. With 5 bases removed from V and 2 bases from J, the gap between germline ends came to 13 bases. CDR3 protein: CASSINRAPYNEQFF. CDR3 nucleotides: TGTGCCAGCAGCATCAACCGGGCCCCCTACAATGAGCAGTTCTTC.

The V and J genes are TRBV6-5 and TRBJ1-1; D perhaps matches TRBD1 (5 bases). Germline values: CDR1 MNHEY, CDR2 SVGAGI. The CDR3 has 14 amino acids. V lost 3 bases and J lost 2, with 10 bases in between. The CDR3 spells CASSYGDYNTEAFF. In DNA, the CDR3 is TGTGCCAGCAGTTATGGGGACTATAACACTGAAGCTTTCTTT.

The chain links TRBV3-1 to TRBJ1-1; the D is unclear. The germline gives CDR1 LGHDT, CDR2 YNNKEL (reference sequence). V was shortened by 4 bases and J by 1 base, with 13 bases between the two germline ends. The CDR3 totals 15 residues. CDR3 sequence (DNA): TGTGCCAGCAGCCGACCAGGACGGTCGAACACTGAAGCTTTCTTT. Translation gives CASSRPGRSNTEAFF.

This clonotype was found a few times. V usage is TRBV29-1 and J usage is TRBJ2-1, with D perhaps TRBD1 (6 bases). The germline CDR1 and CDR2 sequences are SQVTM and ANQGSEA. The CDR3 has 16 residues. Trimming pared 1 base from V and 3 bases from J, leaving 16 bases between. CDR3 protein: CSVEGNRALYYNEQFF. CDR3 in DNA: TGCAGCGTTGAAGGGAACAGGGCCTTATACTACAATGAGCAGTTCTTC.

The V and J genes are TRBV27 and TRBJ2-5, with TRBD2 matching 9 bases. The CDR3 runs to 18 residues. The V gene's germline CDR1 is MNHEY and CDR2 SMNVEV (reference sequence). Losses at the gene ends were 6 bases for V and 12 bases for J; bases not matched to a gene: 26. The CDR3 DNA is TGTGCCAGCAGATCCAGGGGGGGCCTTAGCGGGAGTTGGGACCATGAGTACTTC. Its protein is CASRSRGGLSGSWDHEYF.

There are a few counts of this clonotype. V usage is TRBV5-4 and J usage is TRBJ1-4; 7 nucleotides align to TRBD1. CDR1 is SGHNT, CDR2 YYREEE, per germline (reference sequence). V shed 0 bases and J 2 bases; nucleotides not matched to a gene: 13. CDR3 length: 19 residues. CDR3 sequence: CASSLGPPVNRGTNEKLFF. The CDR3 DNA reads as TGTGCCAGCAGCTTGGGGCCTCCCGTCAACAGGGGCACTAATGAAAAACTGTTTTTT.

This clonotype was counted at least ten times. The V call is TRBV20-1, the J call TRBJ2-5; the D is unclear. Germline values: CDR1 DFQATT, CDR2 SNEGSKA (reference sequence). Trimming took 2 bases from V and 2 from J, leaving 12 bases between them. The CDR3 loop spans 14 amino acids. The CDR3, as DNA: TGCAGTGCTAGAAAGGACGGAGTACAAGAGACCCAGTACTTC. Its translation: CSARKDGVQETQYF.

This clonotype was picked up many times. V and J are TRBV10-1 and TRBJ2-7, with 10 bases lining up with TRBD1. The germline V gene has CDR1 WNHNN and CDR2 SYGVQD (reference sequence). Trimming removed 6 bases from V and 5 bases from J; junction bases left unmatched: 10. There are 15 residues in the CDR3. The CDR3 sequence is CASSTIGTGVDEQYF. CDR3 nucleotides: TGCGCCAGCAGCACAATCGGGACAGGGGTCGACGAGCAGTACTTC.

This clonotype appeared many times. This rearrangement joins TRBV18 to TRBJ2-7; 9 bases fit TRBD2. CDR1 is KGHSH, CDR2 LQKENI, per germline. Trimming at V came to 3 bases and at J to 2 bases, leaving 5 bases not matched to a gene. This CDR3 contains 15 residues. The CDR3 protein is CASSPPAGGPYEQYF. Written as DNA, the CDR3 is TGTGCCAGCTCACCCCCTGCGGGAGGGCCCTACGAGCAGTACTTC. Variable domain in full (rest from reference TRBV18 and TRBJ2-7): NAGVMQNPRHLVRRRGQEARLRCSPMKGHSHVYWYRQLPEEGLKFMVYLQKENIIDESGMPKERFSAEFPKEGPSILRIQQVVRGDSAAYFCASSPPAGGPYEQYFGPGTRLTVT.

This clonotype was counted ten times or more. The V gene is TRBV27, the J gene TRBJ2-1; D may be TRBD2 (6 bases). Germline V gene sequence: CDR1 MNHEY, CDR2 SMNVEV (reference sequence). The CDR3 runs 13 residues. The V and J ends lost 5 bases and 7 bases respectively, with 12 bases between them. The CDR3 spells CASSQGLSNEQFF. The CDR3 DNA sequence: TGTGCCAGCAGTCAGGGACTCTCGAATGAGCAGTTCTTC.

This clonotype was counted between two and nine times. The rearrangement joins TRBV27 to TRBJ1-1; no firm D call. V was shortened by 2 bases and J by 8 bases, with 12 bases between the two germline ends. The CDR3 loop spans 13 amino acids. Germline V gene sequence: CDR1 MNHEY, CDR2 SMNVEV (reference sequence). The CDR3 DNA is TGTGCCAGCAGTTTAATACCGACGATAGAAGCTTTCTTT. Encoded protein: CASSLIPTIEAFF.

This clonotype was seen at least ten times. V is TRBV5-1 and J is TRBJ2-3, with TRBD2 as a possible D gene (6 bases). The germline V gene encodes CDR1 SGHRS and CDR2 YFSETQ. CDR3 length equals 16 residues. The V and J ends lost 0 bases and 1 base respectively, with 12 bases between them. CDR3 nucleotide sequence: TGCGCCAGCAGCTTGGGAGGGGCTAGCGGCACAGATACGCAGTATTTT. It codes for CASSLGGASGTDTQYF.

This clonotype showed up just a few times. CDR3 in DNA: TGTGCCAGCAGCCCATACTCCGGGACGCGCGTGGAAGCTTTCTTT. Translation: CASSPYSGTRVEAFF. The chain recombines TRBV7-2 with TRBJ1-1; D might be TRBD1 (5 bases). This CDR3 is built from 15 residues. The germline gives CDR1 SGHTA, CDR2 FQGNSA. The germline V and J ends were trimmed by 5 bases and 8 bases, with 21 bases remaining between them.

There are many counts of this clonotype. This chain connects TRBV7-2 to TRBJ2-7, with 8 bases aligning to TRBD1. The CDR3 contains 16 residues. The germline V gene has CDR1 SGHTA and CDR2 FQGNSA. V gave up 5 bases and J gave up 3 bases; unmatched junction bases: 12. CDR3: CASSPSLTGAVYEQYF. CDR3 DNA: TGTGCCAGCAGCCCCTCTCTGACAGGGGCTGTCTACGAGCAGTACTTC.

The sample holds many counts of this clonotype. The chain uses TRBV15 and TRBJ2-5; the match to TRBD2 covers 7 bases. This CDR3 is 13 amino acids long. The junction had 4 bases not matched to a gene; V was cut back by 5 bases and J by 4 bases. Germline CDR1 and CDR2: LNHNV and YYDKDF (reference sequence). CDR3 bases: TGTGCCACCAGCGGGATAGCGGGAGAGACCCAGTACTTC. This encodes CATSGIAGETQYF.

The chain joins TRBV7-8 to TRBJ1-5; 7 positions agree with TRBD1. V shed 2 bases and J 4 bases; nucleotides not matched to a gene: 11. The germline V gene has CDR1 SGHVS and CDR2 FQNEAQ. CDR3 length: 17 residues. The CDR3 here is CASSLPPRTGLNQPQHF. The CDR3 bases are TGTGCCAGCAGCTTACCTCCTCGGACAGGATTAAATCAGCCCCAGCATTTT.

This clonotype appeared many times. The rearrangement links TRBV30 to TRBJ1-4, with 8 bases identical to TRBD1. The germline V gene has CDR1 GTSNPN and CDR2 SVGIG (reference sequence). This CDR3 contains 16 residues. Trimming removed 0 bases from V and 2 bases from J; junction bases left unmatched: 5. CDR3 nucleotide sequence: TGTGCCTGGAGTGTTGGACAGGGAGAGACTAATGAAAAACTGTTTTTT. This sequence encodes CAWSVGQGETNEKLFF.

This clonotype was found many times. The gene calls are TRBV28 and TRBJ1-2, with no clear D. The V gene lost 5 bases and the J gene lost 2 bases, with 6 bases spanning the gap. The CDR3 loop spans 12 amino acids. Looked up from germline, CDR1 is MDHEN and CDR2 is SYDVKM. The DNA for the CDR3 is TGTGCCAGCAGTAGAAGGAACTATGGCTACACCTTC. Translating gives CASSRRNYGYTF.